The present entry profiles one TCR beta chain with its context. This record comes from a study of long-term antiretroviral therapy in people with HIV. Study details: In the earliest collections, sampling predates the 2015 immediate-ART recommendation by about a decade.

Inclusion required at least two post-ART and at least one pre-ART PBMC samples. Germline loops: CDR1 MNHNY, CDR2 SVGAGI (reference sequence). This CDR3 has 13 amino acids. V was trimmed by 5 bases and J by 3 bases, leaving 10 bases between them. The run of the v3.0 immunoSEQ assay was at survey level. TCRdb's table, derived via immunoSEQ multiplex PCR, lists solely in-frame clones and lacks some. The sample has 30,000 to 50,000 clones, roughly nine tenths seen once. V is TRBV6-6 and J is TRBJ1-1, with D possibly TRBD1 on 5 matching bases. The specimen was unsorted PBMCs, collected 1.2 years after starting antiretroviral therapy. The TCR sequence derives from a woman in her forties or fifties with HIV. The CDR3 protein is CASSLRVDTEAFF. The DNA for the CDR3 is TGTGCCAGCAGTCTCAGGGTGGACACTGAAGCTTTCTTT.